The rows below give T cell receptor beta chains drawn from one sample of a study of T-cell reconstitution after alpha-beta-depleted transplantation in children. TCRdb reprocessed the PCR reads via MiXCR and lists one record per CDR3 protein. The table lists about 260,000 distinct CDR3 sequences, roughly 8% of them singletons. Sample: PBMCs, mostly from graft donor cells, taken 180 days after TCRalphabeta/CD19-depleted stem cell transplant. The origin of the receptors is a male patient younger than 18 who had a stem cell transplant for acute lymphoblastic leukemia, so the T cells may come from the graft donor. Both conserved end residues are part of each CDR3. A D gene is named only where the DNA matches it firmly. Some rows have no size entry. The others give once, few or many, or a class for an expanded clone.

v_gene: TRBV9; j_gene: TRBJ2-3; abundance: many; d_gene: -; CDR3nt: TGTGCCAGCAGCGTCGGTTTGGCCCCCCCAGATACGCAGTATTTT; CDR3aa: CASSVGLAPPDTQYF
v_gene: TRBV13; j_gene: TRBJ2-2; abundance: -; d_gene: -; CDR3nt: TGTGCCATCAGCCCTGGGCTCAACACCTGGGAGCTGTTTTTT; CDR3aa: CAISPGLNTWELFF
v_gene: TRBV5-8; j_gene: TRBJ1-5; abundance: many; d_gene: TRBD1; CDR3nt: TGTGCCAGCAGCTTGGGGACAGGGTCGGGGAGTCAGCCCCAGCATTTT; CDR3aa: CASSLGTGSGSQPQHF
v_gene: TRBV10-3; j_gene: TRBJ2-3; abundance: many; d_gene: -; CDR3nt: TGTGCCATCAGTTCGGGGATTCAGTATTTT; CDR3aa: CAISSGIQYF
v_gene: TRBV4-2; j_gene: TRBJ2-3; abundance: many; d_gene: -; CDR3nt: TGTGCCAGCAGCCAAGGAGCGGGTTGGTATTTT; CDR3aa: CASSQGAGWYF
v_gene: TRBV6-2/TRBV6-3; j_gene: TRBJ2-2; abundance: many; d_gene: -; CDR3nt: TGTGCCAGCAGTCCAACTCCCCCGACAATTTCGGGCTTGGGGCTGTTTTTT; CDR3aa: CASSPTPPTISGLGLFF
v_gene: TRBV16; j_gene: TRBJ2-7; abundance: many; d_gene: TRBD1; CDR3nt: TGTGCCAGCAGCCAATCGCCGGGACAGGGCTGGACCTACGAGCAGTACTTC; CDR3aa: CASSQSPGQGWTYEQYF
v_gene: TRBV3-1; j_gene: TRBJ2-7; abundance: many; d_gene: -; CDR3nt: TGTGCCAGCAGCCATCGATTGGGTCTGGTACCCTACGAGCAGTACTTC; CDR3aa: CASSHRLGLVPYEQYF
v_gene: TRBV5-1; j_gene: TRBJ1-1; abundance: many; d_gene: TRBD1; CDR3nt: TGCGCCAGCAGCTCCTGGACAGGGCCCACTGAAGCTTTCTTT; CDR3aa: CASSSWTGPTEAFF
v_gene: TRBV12-5; j_gene: TRBJ1-2; abundance: many; d_gene: -; CDR3nt: TGTGCTAGTGGTTTGGTATTGGCAGGGTCTTATGGCTACACCTTC; CDR3aa: CASGLVLAGSYGYTF
v_gene: TRBV3-1; j_gene: TRBJ2-1; abundance: many; d_gene: TRBD1; CDR3nt: TGTGCCAGCAGCCAACCCGGTTTGCAGGGGGCATGGAATGAGCAGTTCTTC; CDR3aa: CASSQPGLQGAWNEQFF
v_gene: TRBV5-6; j_gene: TRBJ1-4; abundance: -; d_gene: TRBD1; CDR3nt: TGTGCCAGCAGCTTGAAGGGGGCGAGGGAAAAACTGTTTTTT; CDR3aa: CASSLKGAREKLFF
v_gene: TRBV11-3; j_gene: TRBJ2-1; abundance: many; d_gene: TRBD2; CDR3nt: TGTGCCAGCAGCTTAGACTTCGGGGGGGACTACAATGAGCAGTTCTTC; CDR3aa: CASSLDFGGDYNEQFF
v_gene: TRBV10-3; j_gene: TRBJ1-3; abundance: many; d_gene: -; CDR3nt: TGTGCCATCAAATTCACGGGGGGCCACTCTGGAAACACCATATATTTT; CDR3aa: CAIKFTGGHSGNTIYF
v_gene: TRBV4-2; j_gene: TRBJ1-2; abundance: many; d_gene: -; CDR3nt: TGTGCCAGCAGCCAAGAGGCAGCCTATGGCTACACCTTC; CDR3aa: CASSQEAAYGYTF
v_gene: TRBV7-9; j_gene: TRBJ2-7; abundance: many; d_gene: -; CDR3nt: TGTGCCAGCAGCCCCGATACCCCTACAGGGAGCTACGAGCAGTACTTC; CDR3aa: CASSPDTPTGSYEQYF
v_gene: TRBV14; j_gene: TRBJ2-7; abundance: -; d_gene: TRBD2; CDR3nt: TGTGCCAGCAGCCACCGACTAGCGCCCAATTCTTCCTACGAGCAGTACTTC; CDR3aa: CASSHRLAPNSSYEQYF
v_gene: TRBV29-1; j_gene: TRBJ2-1; abundance: many; d_gene: -; CDR3nt: TGCAGCGTGGGATACAATGAGCAGTTCTTC; CDR3aa: CSVGYNEQFF
v_gene: TRBV5-1; j_gene: TRBJ2-2; abundance: many; d_gene: -; CDR3nt: TGCGCCAGCAGCTTTGAAGGGCGAGACACCGGGGAGCTGTTTTTT; CDR3aa: CASSFEGRDTGELFF
v_gene: TRBV27; j_gene: TRBJ1-1; abundance: -; d_gene: TRBD1; CDR3nt: TGTGCCAGCAGTTTACAGGGGACAGCGAACACTGAAGCTTTCTTT; CDR3aa: CASSLQGTANTEAFF
v_gene: TRBV12-3/TRBV12-4; j_gene: TRBJ2-3; abundance: many; d_gene: -; CDR3nt: TGTGCCAGCAGCCTCCGCCCAGGGGATACGCAGTATTTT; CDR3aa: CASSLRPGDTQYF
v_gene: TRBV20-1; j_gene: TRBJ2-2; abundance: many; d_gene: TRBD1; CDR3nt: TGCAGTGCTAGAGCATCCCGACAGGGGCTTACCGGGGAGCTGTTTTTT; CDR3aa: CSARASRQGLTGELFF
v_gene: TRBV7-9; j_gene: TRBJ2-7; abundance: many; d_gene: -; CDR3nt: TGTGCCAGCAGCTCAAGGACGGACCTCTACGAGCAGTACTTC; CDR3aa: CASSSRTDLYEQYF
v_gene: TRBV6-5; j_gene: TRBJ1-4; abundance: -; d_gene: -; CDR3nt: TGTGCCAGCAGTTATCTGGAGGGTGAAAAACTGTTTTTT; CDR3aa: CASSYLEGEKLFF
v_gene: TRBV7-2; j_gene: TRBJ2-5; abundance: few; d_gene: -; CDR3nt: TGTGCCAGCAGCCGAGGGGTCGGCGTCCAAGAGACCCAGTACTTC; CDR3aa: CASSRGVGVQETQYF
v_gene: TRBV28; j_gene: TRBJ2-7; abundance: -; d_gene: -; CDR3nt: TGTGCCAGCGAAAGCAGTTCCTACGAGCAGTACTTC; CDR3aa: CASESSSYEQYF
v_gene: TRBV27; j_gene: TRBJ2-6; abundance: many; d_gene: -; CDR3nt: TGTGCCAGCAGTTTAACTGGGGCCGCTGGGGCCAACGTCCTGACTTTC; CDR3aa: CASSLTGAAGANVLTF
v_gene: TRBV7-9; j_gene: TRBJ2-6; abundance: many; d_gene: -; CDR3nt: TGTGCCAGCTGGGGTAGGGCCAACGTCCTGACTTTC; CDR3aa: CASWGRANVLTF
v_gene: TRBV20-1; j_gene: TRBJ1-5; abundance: many; d_gene: -; CDR3nt: TGCAGTGCTAGAGTGGGGACTCAGCCCCAGCATTTT; CDR3aa: CSARVGTQPQHF
v_gene: TRBV12-3/TRBV12-4; j_gene: TRBJ2-3; abundance: many; d_gene: -; CDR3nt: TGTGCCAGCAGCCGAAGGGGGGGCCAGGCAGATACGCAGTATTTT; CDR3aa: CASSRRGGQADTQYF
v_gene: TRBV12-3/TRBV12-4; j_gene: TRBJ2-3; abundance: many; d_gene: TRBD2; CDR3nt: TGTGCCAGCAGCCTCGAGGTTAGCGGGAGGGCCACAGATACGCAGTATTTT; CDR3aa: CASSLEVSGRATDTQYF
v_gene: TRBV7-3; j_gene: TRBJ2-1; abundance: many; d_gene: -; CDR3nt: TGTGCCAGCAGCCTCAGGGGAGGGGATGAGCAGTTCTTC; CDR3aa: CASSLRGGDEQFF
v_gene: TRBV12-3/TRBV12-4; j_gene: TRBJ2-1; abundance: many; d_gene: -; CDR3nt: TGTGCCAGCAGTTTGGTAGAGACAAGGGGGCAGTTCTTC; CDR3aa: CASSLVETRGQFF
v_gene: TRBV12-3/TRBV12-4; j_gene: TRBJ1-5; abundance: many; d_gene: -; CDR3nt: TGTGCCAGCAGTTTTCTATCCGTCAATCAGCCCCAGCATTTT; CDR3aa: CASSFLSVNQPQHF
v_gene: TRBV20-1; j_gene: TRBJ2-3; abundance: -; d_gene: TRBD1; CDR3nt: TGCAGTGCCCCCCAGGGGGCAAGCACAGATACGCAGTATTTT; CDR3aa: CSAPQGASTDTQYF
v_gene: TRBV4-3; j_gene: TRBJ2-6; abundance: few; d_gene: -; CDR3nt: TGCGCCAGCAGCCTAACTTTTAGCTCTGGGGCCAACGTCCTGACTTTC; CDR3aa: CASSLTFSSGANVLTF
v_gene: TRBV7-2; j_gene: TRBJ1-5; abundance: many; d_gene: -; CDR3nt: TGTGCCAGCAGCTTAAAAGGAGGGGAAGGGGATTTGCCCCAGCATTTT; CDR3aa: CASSLKGGEGDLPQHF
v_gene: TRBV6-5; j_gene: TRBJ1-5; abundance: few; d_gene: -; CDR3nt: TGTGCCAGCAGTTACCGGGAAAATCAGCCCCAGCATTTT; CDR3aa: CASSYRENQPQHF
v_gene: TRBV12-3/TRBV12-4; j_gene: TRBJ1-5; abundance: many; d_gene: -; CDR3nt: TGTGCCAGCACCTGGGGCCAGATTCTCAATCAGCCCCAGCATTTT; CDR3aa: CASTWGQILNQPQHF
v_gene: TRBV7-3; j_gene: TRBJ2-2; abundance: many; d_gene: -; CDR3nt: TGTGCCAGCAGCTTAAAAACCACCGGGGAGCTGTTTTTT; CDR3aa: CASSLKTTGELFF
v_gene: TRBV7-9; j_gene: TRBJ2-4; abundance: many; d_gene: TRBD1; CDR3nt: TGTGCCAGCAATCCGACAGGGGGAACCAAAAACATTCAGTACTTC; CDR3aa: CASNPTGGTKNIQYF
v_gene: TRBV5-5; j_gene: TRBJ2-1; abundance: many; d_gene: TRBD2; CDR3nt: TGTGCCAGCAGATTAGCGGGAGGGGGATTCAATGAGCAGTTCTTC; CDR3aa: CASRLAGGGFNEQFF
v_gene: TRBV20-1; j_gene: TRBJ2-7; abundance: many; d_gene: TRBD2; CDR3nt: TGCAGTGCTAGTGATTATAGCGGGATGGCCTACGAGCAGTACTTC; CDR3aa: CSASDYSGMAYEQYF
v_gene: TRBV4-1; j_gene: TRBJ2-7; abundance: many; d_gene: -; CDR3nt: TGCGCCAGCAGCCAAGAATTCGGACAATCCTACGAGCAGTACTTC; CDR3aa: CASSQEFGQSYEQYF